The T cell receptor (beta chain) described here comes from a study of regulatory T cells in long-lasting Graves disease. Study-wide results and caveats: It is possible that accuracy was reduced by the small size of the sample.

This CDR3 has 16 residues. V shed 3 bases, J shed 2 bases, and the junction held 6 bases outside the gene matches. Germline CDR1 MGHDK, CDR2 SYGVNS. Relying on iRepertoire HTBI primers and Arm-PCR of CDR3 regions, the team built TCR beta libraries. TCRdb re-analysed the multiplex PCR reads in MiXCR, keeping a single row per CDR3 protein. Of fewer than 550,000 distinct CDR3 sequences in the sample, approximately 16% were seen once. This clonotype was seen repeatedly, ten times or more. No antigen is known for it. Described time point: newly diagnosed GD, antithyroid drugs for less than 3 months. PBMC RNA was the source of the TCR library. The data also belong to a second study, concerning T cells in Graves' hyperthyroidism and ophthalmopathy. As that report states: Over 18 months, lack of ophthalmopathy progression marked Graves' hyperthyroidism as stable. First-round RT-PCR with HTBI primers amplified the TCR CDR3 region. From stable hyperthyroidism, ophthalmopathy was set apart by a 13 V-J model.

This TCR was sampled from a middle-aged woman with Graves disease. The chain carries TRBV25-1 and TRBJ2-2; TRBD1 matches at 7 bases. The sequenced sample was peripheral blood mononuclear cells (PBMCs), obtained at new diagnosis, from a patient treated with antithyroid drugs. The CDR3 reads CASSDRDRLNTGELFF. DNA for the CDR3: TGTGCCAGCAGTGACCGGGACAGACTTAACACCGGGGAGCTGTTTTTT.